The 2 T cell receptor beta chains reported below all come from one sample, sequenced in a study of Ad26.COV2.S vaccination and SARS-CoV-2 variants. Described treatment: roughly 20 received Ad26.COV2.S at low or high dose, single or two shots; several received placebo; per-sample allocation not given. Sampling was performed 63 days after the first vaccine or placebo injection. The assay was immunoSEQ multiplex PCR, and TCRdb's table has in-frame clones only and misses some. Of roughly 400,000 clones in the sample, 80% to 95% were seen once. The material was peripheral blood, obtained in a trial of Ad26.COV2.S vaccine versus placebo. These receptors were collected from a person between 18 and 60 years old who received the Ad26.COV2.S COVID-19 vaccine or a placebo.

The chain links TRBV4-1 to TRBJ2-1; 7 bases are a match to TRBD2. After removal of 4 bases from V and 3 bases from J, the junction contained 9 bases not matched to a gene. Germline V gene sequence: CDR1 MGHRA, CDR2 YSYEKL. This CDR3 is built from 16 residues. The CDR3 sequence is CASSPLGLADYNEQFF. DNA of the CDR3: TGCGCCAGCAGCCCTCTTGGGCTAGCGGACTACAATGAGCAGTTCTTC.

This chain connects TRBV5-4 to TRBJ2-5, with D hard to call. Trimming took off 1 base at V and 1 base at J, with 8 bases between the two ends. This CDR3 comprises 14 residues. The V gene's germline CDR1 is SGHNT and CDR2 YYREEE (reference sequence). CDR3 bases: TGTGCCAGCAGCTTGTACACAGCCCAAGAGACCCAGTACTTC. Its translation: CASSLYTAQETQYF.